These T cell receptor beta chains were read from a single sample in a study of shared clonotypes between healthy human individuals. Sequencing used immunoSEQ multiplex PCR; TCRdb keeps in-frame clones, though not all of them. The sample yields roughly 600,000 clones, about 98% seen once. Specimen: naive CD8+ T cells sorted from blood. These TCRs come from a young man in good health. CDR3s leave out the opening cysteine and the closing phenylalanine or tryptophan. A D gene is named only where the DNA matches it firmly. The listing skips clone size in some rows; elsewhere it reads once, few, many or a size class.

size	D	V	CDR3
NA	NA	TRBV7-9	ASSLGADEAF
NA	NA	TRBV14	ASSQGREETQY
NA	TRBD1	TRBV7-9	ASSLVGTGNYNEQF
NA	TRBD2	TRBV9	ASSASWASGSRTDTQY
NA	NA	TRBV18	ASSPSTIYEQY
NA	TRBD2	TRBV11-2	ASSLELAGGRETQY
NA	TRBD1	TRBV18	ASSPPEDRGRLEQY
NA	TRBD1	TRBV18	ASSLAGTGKETQY
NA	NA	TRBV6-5	ASSLDSYEQY
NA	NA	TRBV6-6	ASSPSGNSYEQY
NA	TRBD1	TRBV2	ASRPGQGAKEQY
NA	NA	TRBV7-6	ASSPRTRHTDTQY
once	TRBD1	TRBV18	ASSPGTGRLSEQF
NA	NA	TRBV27	ASSWASNTEAF
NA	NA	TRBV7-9	ASSHRTSQETQY
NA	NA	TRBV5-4	ASSLKLEISTDTQY
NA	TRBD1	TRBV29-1	SVEEVGQGGYGYT
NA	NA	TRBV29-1	SVEDAATYEQY
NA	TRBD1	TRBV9	ASSVQGAGYNEQF
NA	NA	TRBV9	ASSVGDSSGNEQF
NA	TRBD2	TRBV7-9	ASSSSSGSSPRQQY
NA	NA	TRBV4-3	ASSLGTDTQY
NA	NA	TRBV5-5	ASSPPQRRAYEQY
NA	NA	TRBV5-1	ASSPLDTTYEQY
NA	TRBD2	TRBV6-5	ASSYRGGTYEQY
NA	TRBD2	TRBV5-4	ASSLGGRAYEQY
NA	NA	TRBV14	ASSRRGSGNTIY
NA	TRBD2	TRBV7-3	ASRSPSGEQF
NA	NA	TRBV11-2	ASSLDRTLTSYEQY
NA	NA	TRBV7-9	ASTPGSGALETQY
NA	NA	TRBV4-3	ASSQDRDTLNEQF
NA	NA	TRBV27	ASRPEYDSYEQY
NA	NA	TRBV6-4	ASSDSTAGIQY
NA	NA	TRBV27	ASSLIQGGGYT
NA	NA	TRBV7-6	ASSLLGLQETQY
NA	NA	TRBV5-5	ASSPTDWSYEQY
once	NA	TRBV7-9	ASSSTGISPDTQY
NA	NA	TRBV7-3	ASSLIPQELETQY
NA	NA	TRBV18	ASSPPTTGELF
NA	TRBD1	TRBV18	ASSRRQITRGPEAF
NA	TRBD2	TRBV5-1	ASSFGLAGIISYEQY
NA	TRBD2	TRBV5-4	ASSLGLAGAASYEQY
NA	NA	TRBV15	ATSISPGTFLGGYEQY
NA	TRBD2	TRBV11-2	ASSLSGAPYQETQY
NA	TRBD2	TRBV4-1	ASSQPTSGRLTDTQY
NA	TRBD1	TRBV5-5	ASSTWDSSGNTIY
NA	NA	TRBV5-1	ASSLPEKRYNEQF